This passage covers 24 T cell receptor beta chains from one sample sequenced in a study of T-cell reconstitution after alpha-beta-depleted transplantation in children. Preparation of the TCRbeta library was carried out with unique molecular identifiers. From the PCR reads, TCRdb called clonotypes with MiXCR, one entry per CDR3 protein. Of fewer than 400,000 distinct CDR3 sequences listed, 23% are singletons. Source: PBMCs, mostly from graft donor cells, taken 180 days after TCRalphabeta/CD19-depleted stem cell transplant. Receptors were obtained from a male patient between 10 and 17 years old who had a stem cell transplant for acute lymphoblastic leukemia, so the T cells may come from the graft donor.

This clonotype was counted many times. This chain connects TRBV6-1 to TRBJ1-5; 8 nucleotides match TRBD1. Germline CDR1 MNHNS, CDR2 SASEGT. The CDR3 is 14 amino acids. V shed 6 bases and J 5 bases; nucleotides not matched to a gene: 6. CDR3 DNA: TGTGCCAGCAGCCCCCGGACAGGGTATCAGCCCCAGCATTTT. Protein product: CASSPRTGYQPQHF.

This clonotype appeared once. DNA of the CDR3: TGTGCCACCAGCAGATCGGGGGGGTTTAACACCGGGGAGCTGTTTTTT. Protein sequence: CATSRSGGFNTGELFF. This chain connects TRBV15 to TRBJ2-2, with TRBD2 identical over 8 bases. Germline assignment: CDR1 LNHNV and CDR2 YYDKDF (reference sequence). The junction had 4 bases not matched to a gene; V was cut back by 2 bases and J by 2 bases. The CDR3 totals 16 residues.

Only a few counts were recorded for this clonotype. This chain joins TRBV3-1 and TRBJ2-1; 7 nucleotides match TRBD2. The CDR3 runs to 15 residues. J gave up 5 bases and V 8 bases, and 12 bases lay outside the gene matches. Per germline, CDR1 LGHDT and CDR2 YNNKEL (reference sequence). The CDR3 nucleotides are TGTGCCAGCGAGCGTGGGATAGCGGGCAACAATGAGCAGTTCTTC. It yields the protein CASERGIAGNNEQFF.

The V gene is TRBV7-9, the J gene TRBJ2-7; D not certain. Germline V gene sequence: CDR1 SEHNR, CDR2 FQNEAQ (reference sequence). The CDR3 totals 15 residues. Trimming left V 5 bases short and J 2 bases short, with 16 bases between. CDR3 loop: CASSDGSRFPYEQYF. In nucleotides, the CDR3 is TGTGCCAGCAGCGATGGGTCCCGATTTCCCTACGAGCAGTACTTC.

In nucleotides, the CDR3 is TGTGCCAGCAGTGGGTGGGACAGGGAGCCAGATACGCAGTATTTT. This sequence encodes CASSGWDREPDTQYF. This chain uses TRBV27 with TRBJ2-3, with 9 positions matching TRBD1. J lost 4 bases, V lost 5 bases, and 7 bases had no gene match. This CDR3 comprises 15 residues. Germline CDR1 MNHEY, CDR2 SMNVEV (reference sequence).

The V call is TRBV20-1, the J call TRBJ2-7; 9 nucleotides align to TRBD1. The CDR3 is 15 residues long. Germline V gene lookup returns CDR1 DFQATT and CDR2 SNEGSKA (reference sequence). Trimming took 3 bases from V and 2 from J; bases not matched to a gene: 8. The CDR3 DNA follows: TGCAGTGCTAGGGGCGGGACAGGGCTCACCTACGAGCAGTACTTC. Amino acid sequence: CSARGGTGLTYEQYF.

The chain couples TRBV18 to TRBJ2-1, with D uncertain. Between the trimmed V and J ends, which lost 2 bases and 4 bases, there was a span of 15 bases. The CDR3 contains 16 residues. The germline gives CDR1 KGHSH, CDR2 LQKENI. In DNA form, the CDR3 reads TGTGCCAGCTCACCAGAGAAGCCAAGAAAGTACAATGAGCAGTTCTTC. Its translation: CASSPEKPRKYNEQFF.

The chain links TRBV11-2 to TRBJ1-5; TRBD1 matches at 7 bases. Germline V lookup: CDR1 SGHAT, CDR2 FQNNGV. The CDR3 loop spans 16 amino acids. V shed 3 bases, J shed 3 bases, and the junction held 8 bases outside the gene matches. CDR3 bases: TGTGCCAGCAGCTTGCTTCCGGGACAGCTCAATCAGCCCCAGCATTTT. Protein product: CASSLLPGQLNQPQHF.

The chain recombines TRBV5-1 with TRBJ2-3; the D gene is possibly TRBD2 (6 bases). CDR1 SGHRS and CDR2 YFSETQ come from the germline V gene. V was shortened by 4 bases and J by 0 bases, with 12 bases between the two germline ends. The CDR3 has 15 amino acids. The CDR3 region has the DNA TGCGCCAGCAGCACGCCTGCGGGGAGCACAGATACGCAGTATTTT. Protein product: CASSTPAGSTDTQYF.

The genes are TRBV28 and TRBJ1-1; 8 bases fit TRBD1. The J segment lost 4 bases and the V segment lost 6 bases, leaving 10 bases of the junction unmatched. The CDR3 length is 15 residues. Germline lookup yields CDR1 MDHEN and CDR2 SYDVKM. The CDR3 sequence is CASRPGQGVSTEAFF. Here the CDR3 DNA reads TGTGCCAGCAGACCTGGACAGGGCGTTTCCACTGAAGCTTTCTTT.

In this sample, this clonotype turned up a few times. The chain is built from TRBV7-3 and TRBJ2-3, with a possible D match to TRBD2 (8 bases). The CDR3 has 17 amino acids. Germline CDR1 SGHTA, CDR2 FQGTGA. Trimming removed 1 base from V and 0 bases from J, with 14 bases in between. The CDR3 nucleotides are TGTGCCAGCAGCTTAATTAGCGGGACAGAAAGCACAGATACGCAGTATTTT. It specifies CASSLISGTESTDTQYF.

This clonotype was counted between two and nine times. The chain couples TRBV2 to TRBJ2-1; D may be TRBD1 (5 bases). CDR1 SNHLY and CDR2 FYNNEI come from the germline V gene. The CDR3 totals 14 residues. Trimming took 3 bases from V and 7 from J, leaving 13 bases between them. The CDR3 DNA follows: TGTGCCAGCAGTGATGGGGCGTCTATGAATGAGCAGTTCTTC. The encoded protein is CASSDGASMNEQFF.

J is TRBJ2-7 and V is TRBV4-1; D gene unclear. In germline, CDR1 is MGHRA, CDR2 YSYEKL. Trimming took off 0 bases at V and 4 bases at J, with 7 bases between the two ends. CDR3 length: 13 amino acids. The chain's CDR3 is CASSQDIGYEQYF. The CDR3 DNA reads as TGCGCCAGCAGCCAAGATATAGGATACGAGCAGTACTTC.

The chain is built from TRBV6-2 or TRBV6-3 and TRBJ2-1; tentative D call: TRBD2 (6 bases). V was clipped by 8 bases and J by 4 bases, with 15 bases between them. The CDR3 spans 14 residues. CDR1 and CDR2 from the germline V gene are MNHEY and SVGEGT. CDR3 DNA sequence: TGTGCCAGCGAGCGGACTAATTGGTACAATGAGCAGTTCTTC. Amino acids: CASERTNWYNEQFF.

DNA for the CDR3: TGTGCCAGCAGTTTATCGAGGGGGGGACGGTATGAAAAACTGTTTTTT. Protein: CASSLSRGGRYEKLFF. The chain links TRBV27 to TRBJ1-4; D perhaps matches TRBD1 (6 bases). The V end was cut by 0 bases, the J end by 6 bases, with 14 bases between. This CDR3 region has 16 residues. CDR1 is MNHEY and CDR2 is SMNVEV in the germline V gene (reference sequence).

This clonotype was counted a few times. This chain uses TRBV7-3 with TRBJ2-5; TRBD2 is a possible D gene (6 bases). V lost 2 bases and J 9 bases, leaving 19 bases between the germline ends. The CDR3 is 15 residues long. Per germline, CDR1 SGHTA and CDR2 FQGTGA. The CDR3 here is CASSLDPAGLVSQYF. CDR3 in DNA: TGTGCCAGCAGCTTAGACCCGGCGGGGCTCGTATCCCAGTACTTC.

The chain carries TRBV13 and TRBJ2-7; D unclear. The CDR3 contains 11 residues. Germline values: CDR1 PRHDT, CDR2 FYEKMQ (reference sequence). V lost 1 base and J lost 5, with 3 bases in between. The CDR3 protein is CASSLVHEQYF. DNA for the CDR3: TGTGCCAGCAGCTTAGTACACGAGCAGTACTTC.

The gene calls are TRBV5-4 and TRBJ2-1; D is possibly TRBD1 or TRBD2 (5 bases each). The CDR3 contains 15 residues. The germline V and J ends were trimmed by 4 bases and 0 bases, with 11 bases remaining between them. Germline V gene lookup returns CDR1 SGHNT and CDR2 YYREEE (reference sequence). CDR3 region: CASSTSGTSYNEQFF. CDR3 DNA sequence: TGTGCCAGCAGCACCTCAGGGACCTCCTACAATGAGCAGTTCTTC.

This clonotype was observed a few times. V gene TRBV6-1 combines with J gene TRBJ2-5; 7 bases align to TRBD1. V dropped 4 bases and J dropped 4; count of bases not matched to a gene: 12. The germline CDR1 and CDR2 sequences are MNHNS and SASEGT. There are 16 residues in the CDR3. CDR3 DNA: TGTGCCAGCAGTGGACAGGGCCCCAGGTTCGGAGAGACCCAGTACTTC. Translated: CASSGQGPRFGETQYF.

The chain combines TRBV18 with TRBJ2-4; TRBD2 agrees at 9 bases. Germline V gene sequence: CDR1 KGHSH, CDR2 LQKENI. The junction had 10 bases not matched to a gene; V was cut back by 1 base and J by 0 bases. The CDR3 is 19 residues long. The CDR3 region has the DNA TGTGCCAGCTCACCACTTATTAGCGGGAGTGCGACAGCCAAAAACATTCAGTACTTC. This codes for CASSPLISGSATAKNIQYF.

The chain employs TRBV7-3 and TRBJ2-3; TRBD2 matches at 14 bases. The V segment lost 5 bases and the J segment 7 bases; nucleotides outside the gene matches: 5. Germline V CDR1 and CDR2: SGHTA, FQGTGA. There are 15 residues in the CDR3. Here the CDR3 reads CASSTGLAGGHTQYF. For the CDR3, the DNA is TGTGCCAGCAGCACTGGACTAGCGGGAGGACATACGCAGTATTTT.

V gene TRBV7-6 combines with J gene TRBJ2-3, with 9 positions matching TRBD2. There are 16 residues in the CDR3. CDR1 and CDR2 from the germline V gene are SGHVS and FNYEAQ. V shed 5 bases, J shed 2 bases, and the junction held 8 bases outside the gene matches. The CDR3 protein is CASSDSGRLPTDTQYF. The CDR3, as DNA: TGTGCCAGCAGCGATAGCGGGAGACTACCCACAGATACGCAGTATTTT.

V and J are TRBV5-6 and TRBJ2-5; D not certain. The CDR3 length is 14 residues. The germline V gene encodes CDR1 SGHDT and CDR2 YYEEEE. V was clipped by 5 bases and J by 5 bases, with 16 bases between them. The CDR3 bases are TGTGCCAGCAGATTGTTGATAAAAGATGAGACCCAGTACTTC. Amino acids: CASRLLIKDETQYF.

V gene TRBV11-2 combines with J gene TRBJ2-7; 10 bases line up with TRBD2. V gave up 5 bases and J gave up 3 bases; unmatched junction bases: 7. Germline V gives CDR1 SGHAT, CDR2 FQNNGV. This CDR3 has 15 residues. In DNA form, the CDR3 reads TGTGCCAGCAGCCCGCGGACTAGCGGCTTCTACGAGCAGTACTTC. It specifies CASSPRTSGFYEQYF.